This T cell receptor beta chain is drawn from a study of shared clonotypes between healthy human individuals. The protocol was immunoSEQ multiplex PCR, while the TCRdb copy is restricted to in-frame clones and leaves out a portion. Of approximately 470,000 clones in the sample, about 85% were seen once. CDR1 and CDR2 (germline): MNHNS, SASEGT. The V end lost 1 base, the J end lost 4 bases, and 5 bases lay between the germline ends. This CDR3 comprises 13 residues. The clonotype originates from a woman aged 35 to 49 in good health. Some clones in this sample may be carry-over from other donors' samples. The sample comprised PBMCs. This chain uses TRBV6-1 with TRBJ1-3; D remains unclear. CDR3 region: CASSEGTGNTIYF. CDR3 bases: TGTGCCAGCAGTGAAGGAACAGGAAACACCATATATTTT.